The 30 T cell receptor beta chains presented below share a single source sample, sequenced in a study of blood T cell repertoires in COVID-19. The data were produced by immunoSEQ multiplex PCR, yet TCRdb's version contains in-frame clones alone and is incomplete. The sample includes 200,000 to 300,000 clones, more than 70% of them seen just once. Material for sequencing was PBMCs or T cells enriched from blood (not recorded which). The receptors were sampled from a woman between 40 and 50 years old with acute COVID-19.

Only a few counts were recorded for this clone. The V gene is TRBV4-2, the J gene TRBJ1-4; possible D gene TRBD1, 6 bases. CDR1 LGHNA and CDR2 YNFKEQ come from the germline V gene. CDR3 length: 15 amino acids. Trimming removed 2 bases at V and 2 bases at J, with 9 bases between. This CDR3 reads CASSQNRVTNEKLFF. The CDR3 DNA is TGTGCCAGCAGCCAAAACAGGGTGACTAATGAAAAACTGTTTTTT.

The V and J genes are TRBV3-1 (or the pseudogene TRBV3-2) and TRBJ1-2; TRBD1 is a possible D gene (6 bases). Trimming took off 5 bases at V and 7 bases at J, with 14 bases between the two ends. Germline values: CDR1 LGHDT, CDR2 YNNKEL (reference sequence). There are 13 residues in the CDR3. CDR3 residues: CASSLQGRRGYTF. CDR3 DNA: TGTGCCAGCAGCTTACAGGGAAGGCGTGGCTACACCTTC.

The chain combines TRBV19 with TRBJ1-5; 10 bases agree with TRBD1. Looked up from germline, CDR1 is LNHDA and CDR2 is SQIVND (reference sequence). The CDR3 loop spans 15 amino acids. The ends lost 7 bases at V and 4 bases at J; junction bases unmatched: 7. The CDR3 DNA reads TGTGCCAGTAACTCTCCGGGACAGGGGAATCAGCCCCAGCATTTT. Its translation: CASNSPGQGNQPQHF. Together with reference TRBV19 and TRBJ1-5, the CDR3 gives the full variable domain: DGGITQSPKYLFRKEGQNVTLSCEQNLNHDAMYWYRQDPGQGLRLIYYSQIVNDFQKGDIAEGYSVSREKKESFPLTVTSAQKNPTAFYLCASNSPGQGNQPQHFGDGTRLSIL.

V and J are TRBV18 and TRBJ1-2; perhaps TRBD1 as D (5 bases). Germline assignment: CDR1 KGHSH and CDR2 LQKENI. V lost 1 base, J lost 10 bases, and 10 bases lay in between. CDR3 length equals 12 residues. The CDR3 here is CASSPLGRDYTF. The CDR3 bases are TGTGCCAGCTCACCACTGGGGCGCGACTACACCTTC.

The chain joins TRBV10-1 to TRBJ2-5; tentatively, D is TRBD2 (5 bases). CDR1 WNHNN and CDR2 SYGVQD come from the germline V gene (reference sequence). The CDR3 sequence is 13 residues long. Trimming removed 2 bases from V and 8 bases from J, with 12 bases in between. CDR3 sequence reads: CASSEQRGGTQYF. The DNA of the CDR3 is TGCGCCAGCAGTGAGCAGAGAGGAGGAACCCAGTACTTC.

V usage is TRBV5-1 and J usage is TRBJ2-1, with D perhaps matching TRBD2 (7 bases). CDR3 length equals 15 residues. Between the trimmed V and J ends, which lost 2 bases and 6 bases, there was a span of 15 bases. Germline V gene lookup returns CDR1 SGHRS and CDR2 YFSETQ. The CDR3 bases are TGCGCCAGCAGCTTCGGGGGGCCTCCCGGCAATGAGCAGTTCTTC. It specifies CASSFGGPPGNEQFF.

J is TRBJ2-3 and V is TRBV4-3; 10 positions agree with TRBD2. The CDR3 is 17 residues long. The germline V gene encodes CDR1 LGHNA and CDR2 YSLEER. V lost 0 bases to trimming and J lost 4 bases; unmatched junction nucleotides: 7. The CDR3 loop is CASSQEGLAGDADTQYF. CDR3 sequence (DNA): TGCGCCAGCAGCCAAGAGGGTCTAGCGGGAGATGCAGATACGCAGTATTTT.

The V gene is TRBV3-1 (or the pseudogene TRBV3-2), the J gene TRBJ2-3; 13 bases fit TRBD2. The CDR3 runs to 17 residues. The V gene end was trimmed by 4 bases and the J gene end by 6 bases; junction bases not matched to a gene: 10. Germline CDR1 and CDR2: LGHDT and YNNKEL (reference sequence). CDR3 region: CASSPLDWTSGSDTQYF. CDR3 bases: TGTGCCAGCAGCCCCCTCGACTGGACTAGCGGGAGTGATACGCAGTATTTT.

This clone appeared once. The chain joins TRBV14 to TRBJ1-4; no clear D gene. Trimming cost V 0 bases and J 8 bases, with 7 bases left between them. The CDR3 is 13 residues long. Germline CDR1 is SGHDN and CDR2 is FVKESK. The CDR3 region has the DNA TGTGCCAGCAGCCAAGATCCCCCAGAAAAACTGTTTTTT. Translating gives CASSQDPPEKLFF.

The rearrangement links TRBV7-9 to TRBJ2-3; 12 positions match TRBD2. V was clipped by 6 bases and J by 4 bases; unmatched bases: 8. The CDR3 has 16 amino acids. Germline CDR1 reads SEHNR; CDR2 reads FQNEAQ (reference sequence). The CDR3 sequence is CASRITSGRRADTQYF. CDR3 bases: TGTGCCAGCAGGATAACTAGCGGGAGGAGGGCAGATACGCAGTATTTT.

This chain connects TRBV28 to TRBJ2-5, with TRBD1 matching over 7 bases. Losses at the gene ends were 2 bases for V and 0 bases for J; bases not matched to a gene: 0. The germline V gene has CDR1 MDHEN and CDR2 SYDVKM. This CDR3 has 14 amino acids. This chain's CDR3 is CASSLGTDQETQYF. CDR3 DNA sequence: TGTGCCAGCAGTTTAGGGACAGACCAAGAGACCCAGTACTTC.

The chain joins TRBV5-1 to TRBJ2-3; TRBD2 might be the D (5 bases). The CDR3 has 15 amino acids. V lost 4 bases, J lost 1 base, and 13 bases lay in between. Germline-derived CDR1 and CDR2 are SGHRS and YFSETQ. In DNA, the CDR3 is TGCGCCAGCAGCCCCGAGGGCATTGGCACAGATACGCAGTATTTT. As protein: CASSPEGIGTDTQYF.

The chain has TRBV30 and TRBJ1-4; TRBD1 matches 7 bases. This CDR3 is built from 15 residues. Germline loops: CDR1 GTSNPN, CDR2 SVGIG (reference sequence). V lost 3 bases to trimming and J lost 3 bases; unmatched junction nucleotides: 7. DNA for the CDR3: TGTGCCTGGAGCCACTTCGACAGGGCTAATGAAAAACTGTTTTTT. Translated: CAWSHFDRANEKLFF. The full variable domain, completed using reference TRBV30 and TRBJ1-4, is SQTIHQWPATLVQPVGSPLSLECTVEGTSNPNLYWYRQAAGRGLQLLFYSVGIGQISSEVPQNLSASRPQDRQFILSSKKLLLSDSGFYLCAWSHFDRANEKLFFGSGTQLSVL.

V usage is TRBV7-9 and J usage is TRBJ1-4; a weak D match, TRBD1 (6 bases). V lost 5 bases and J lost 5, with 21 bases in between. This CDR3 contains 17 residues. CDR1 is SEHNR, CDR2 FQNEAQ, per germline (reference sequence). Here the CDR3 reads CASSPPFWDKENEKLFF. In DNA, the CDR3 is TGTGCCAGCAGCCCACCATTCTGGGACAAGGAGAATGAAAAACTGTTTTTT.

V gene TRBV9 combines with J gene TRBJ2-2; 10 bases agree with TRBD2. Germline V gene lookup returns CDR1 SGDLS and CDR2 YYNGEE. V was pared by 4 bases and J by 5 bases, with 5 bases of the junction left unmatched. This CDR3 spans 15 amino acids. DNA for the CDR3: TGTGCCAGCAGCCAAGGACTAGCGGAGACCGGGGAGCTGTTTTTT. Its translation is CASSQGLAETGELFF.

A single count supports this clone. CDR3 protein: CAWSFGGAGTEAFF. CDR3 coding DNA: TGTGCCTGGAGTTTCGGAGGGGCGGGGACTGAAGCTTTCTTT. This chain connects TRBV30 to TRBJ1-1, with D perhaps TRBD1 (5 bases). CDR3 length equals 14 residues. V was pared by 2 bases and J by 5 bases, with 15 bases between. The germline CDR1 and CDR2 sequences are GTSNPN and SVGIG (reference sequence).

V and J are TRBV11-3 and TRBJ2-4; 7 bases fit TRBD2. Looked up from germline, CDR1 is SGHNT and CDR2 is YENEEA. The trim removed 5 bases at V and 6 bases at J, leaving 10 bases unmatched. The CDR3 has 15 residues. The CDR3 is CASSEDGGLGNIQYF. The CDR3, as DNA: TGTGCCAGCAGCGAAGACGGGGGGTTGGGAAACATTCAGTACTTC.

This clone was observed once. The rearrangement links TRBV14 to TRBJ2-1; perhaps TRBD1 as D (7 bases). Germline V lookup: CDR1 SGHDN, CDR2 FVKESK. V was trimmed by 1 base and J by 2 bases, leaving 12 bases between them. The CDR3 spans 16 residues. The CDR3 DNA reads as TGTGCCAGCAGCCAAGTGCGGGACAGCGCCTACAATGAGCAGTTCTTC. Translated, it gives CASSQVRDSAYNEQFF. The variable domain in full, completed from reference TRBV14 and TRBJ2-1, reads EAGVTQFPSHSVIEKGQTVTLRCDPISGHDNLYWYRRVMGKEIKFLLHFVKESKQDESGMPNNRFLAERTGGTYSTLKVQPAELEDSGVYFCASSQVRDSAYNEQFFGPGTRLTVL.

V and J are TRBV24-1 and TRBJ2-1; D is possibly TRBD1 (5 bases). CDR1 and CDR2 from the germline V gene are KGHDR and SFDVKD. CDR3 length equals 16 residues. V was cut by 0 bases and J by 1 base, with 9 bases left in between. The CDR3 region is CATSDLQGESYNEQFF. In DNA form, the CDR3 reads TGTGCCACCAGTGATTTGCAAGGGGAATCCTACAATGAGCAGTTCTTC.

This chain joins TRBV5-8 and TRBJ1-2; D is ambiguous. Trimming stripped 0 bases from V and 8 bases from J, with 11 bases between. The V gene's germline CDR1 is SGHTS and CDR2 YDEGEE. This CDR3 region has 13 residues. The CDR3 region has the DNA TGTGCCAGCAGCTTGGTCCGAGCCTGGGGCTACACCTTC. This encodes CASSLVRAWGYTF.

The gene calls are TRBV6-5 and TRBJ2-2, with D hard to call. The germline CDR1 and CDR2 sequences are MNHEY and SVGAGI. V lost 8 bases, J lost 0 bases, and 7 bases lay in between. The CDR3 is 13 residues long. In DNA form, the CDR3 reads TGTGCCAGCCGGTCACCGAACACCGGGGAGCTGTTTTTT. It yields the protein CASRSPNTGELFF.

V usage is TRBV9 and J usage is TRBJ2-3; perhaps TRBD1 as D (5 bases). Per the germline V gene, CDR1 is SGDLS and CDR2 is YYNGEE. CDR3 length: 16 amino acids. V was clipped by 0 bases and J by 0 bases, with 11 bases between them. The CDR3 region has the DNA TGTGCCAGCAGCGTAGTCCCACAGGACAGCACAGATACGCAGTATTTT. Its translation: CASSVVPQDSTDTQYF. Variable domain in full (rest from reference TRBV9 and TRBJ2-3): DSGVTQTPKHLITATGQRVTLRCSPRSGDLSVYWYQQSLDQGLQFLIQYYNGEERAKGNILERFSAQQFPDLHSELNLSSLELGDSALYFCASSVVPQDSTDTQYFGPGTRLTVL.

This clone was seen at least ten times. The rearrangement uses TRBV5-1 and TRBJ2-5; 8 nucleotides align to TRBD1. V shed 1 base, J shed 3 bases, and the junction held 14 bases outside the gene matches. Germline CDR1 SGHRS, CDR2 YFSETQ. This CDR3 region has 18 residues. Here the CDR3 reads CASSLHSPGGQAEETQYF. DNA for the CDR3: TGCGCCAGCAGCTTGCACTCACCAGGGGGACAGGCCGAAGAGACCCAGTACTTC.

V usage is TRBV5-1 and J usage is TRBJ1-3, with D maybe TRBD1 (5 bases). Per germline, CDR1 SGHRS and CDR2 YFSETQ. The CDR3 consists of 15 residues. V lost 0 bases to trimming and J lost 0 bases, with 7 bases between them. The CDR3 reads CASSLGQNSGNTIYF. The DNA for the CDR3 is TGCGCCAGCAGCTTGGGACAGAACTCTGGAAACACCATATATTTT.

The V call is TRBV7-6, the J call TRBJ1-1, with D possibly matching TRBD1 (5 bases). This CDR3 contains 13 residues. The V gene's germline CDR1 is SGHVS and CDR2 FNYEAQ. V shed 6 bases and J shed 2 bases, with 10 bases lying between them. The DNA for the CDR3 is TGTGCCAGCAGACGGGGACTAAACACTGAAGCTTTCTTT. Its protein product is CASRRGLNTEAFF.

The chain links TRBV9 to TRBJ2-1; 9 bases align to TRBD2. Trimming removed 4 bases from V and 9 bases from J; junction bases left unmatched: 11. The germline CDR1 and CDR2 sequences are SGDLS and YYNGEE. The CDR3 has 15 amino acids. The CDR3, as DNA: TGTGCCAGCAGCTGGGCGGGAGGGCAGCTGGGTGAGCAGTTCTTC. Its translation: CASSWAGGQLGEQFF. The variable domain in full, with the rest retrieved from reference TRBV9 and TRBJ2-1, is DSGVTQTPKHLITATGQRVTLRCSPRSGDLSVYWYQQSLDQGLQFLIQYYNGEERAKGNILERFSAQQFPDLHSELNLSSLELGDSALYFCASSWAGGQLGEQFFGPGTRLTVL.

The chain couples TRBV7-9 to TRBJ2-6; D call uncertain. The CDR3 loop spans 16 amino acids. Germline values: CDR1 SEHNR, CDR2 FQNEAQ (reference sequence). V was clipped by 4 bases and J by 0 bases, with 10 bases between them. CDR3: CASSSPGSSGANVLTF. The CDR3 DNA reads TGTGCCAGCAGCTCTCCTGGTAGCTCTGGGGCCAACGTCCTGACTTTC.

This clone was recorded once. V gene TRBV6-5 combines with J gene TRBJ2-1, with TRBD2 identical over 8 bases. V trimming: 2 bases; J trimming: 2 bases; junction bases outside the gene matches: 2. There are 15 residues in the CDR3. Per the germline V gene, CDR1 is MNHEY and CDR2 is SVGAGI. In DNA, the CDR3 is TGTGCCAGCAGTTACAGTAGCGGGACCTACAATGAGCAGTTCTTC. Its protein product is CASSYSSGTYNEQFF.

The chain couples TRBV4-2 to TRBJ2-1; TRBD2 matches at 8 bases. Per germline, CDR1 LGHNA and CDR2 YNFKEQ. With V trimmed by 1 base and J by 10 bases, 15 bases remained unmatched. This CDR3 has 17 amino acids. The chain's CDR3 is CASSQGEGRREASEQFF. DNA of the CDR3: TGTGCCAGCAGCCAAGGGGAAGGGAGGCGGGAGGCGTCAGAGCAGTTCTTC.

V is TRBV5-8 and J is TRBJ2-1; 11 bases agree with TRBD2. Germline V gene sequence: CDR1 SGHTS, CDR2 YDEGEE. The CDR3 covers 16 residues. V dropped 4 bases and J dropped 14; count of bases not matched to a gene: 17. This CDR3 reads CASSPWGTSGPYKEFF. CDR3 sequence (DNA): TGTGCCAGCAGCCCCTGGGGGACTAGCGGACCCTATAAGGAGTTCTTC.